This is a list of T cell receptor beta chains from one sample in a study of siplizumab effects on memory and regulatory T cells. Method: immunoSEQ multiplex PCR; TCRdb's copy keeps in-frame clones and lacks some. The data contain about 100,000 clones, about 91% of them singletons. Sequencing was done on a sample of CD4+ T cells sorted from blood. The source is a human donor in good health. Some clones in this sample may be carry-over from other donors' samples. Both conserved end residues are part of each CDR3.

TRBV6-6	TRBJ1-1	CASSDGTVNTEAFF
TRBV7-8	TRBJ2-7	CASSRPGGSASYEQYF
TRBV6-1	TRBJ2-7	CASRTSGSYEQYF
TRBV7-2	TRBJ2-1	CASSSGPREQFF
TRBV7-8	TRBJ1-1	CASSLVQAEAFF
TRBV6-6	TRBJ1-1	CASSYSGGYTEAFF
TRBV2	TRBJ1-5	CASSQDRTYSNQPQHF
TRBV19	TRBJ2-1	CASSIGLRNEQFF
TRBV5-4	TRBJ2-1	CASSLVGADEQFF
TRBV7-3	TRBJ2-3	CASSLEVAGGSDTQYF
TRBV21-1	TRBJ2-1	CASSKWWWQDEQFF
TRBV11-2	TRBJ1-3	CASSLEGPIGGNTIYF
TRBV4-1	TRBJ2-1	CASSQVGSSGGARNEQFF
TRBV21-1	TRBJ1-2	CASSSNGTAYGYTF
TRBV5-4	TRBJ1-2	CASSLGGGYTF
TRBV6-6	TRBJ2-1	CASSYSNNEQFF
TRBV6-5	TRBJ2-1	CASSGTGTSSIEQFF
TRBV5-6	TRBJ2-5	CASSVGWGVRETQYF
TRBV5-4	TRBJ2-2	CASSFTGAYTGELFF
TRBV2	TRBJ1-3	CASTYSGNTIYF
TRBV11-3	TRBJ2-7	CASSLTGRSYEQYF
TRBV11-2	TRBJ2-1	CASSYQTRGEQFF
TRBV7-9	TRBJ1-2	CASSPNSGGYTF
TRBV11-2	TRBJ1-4	CASSSLSPATNEKLFF
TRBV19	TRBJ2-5	CASSGTSGRASSTETQYF
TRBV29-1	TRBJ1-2	CSSQGSGNYGYTF
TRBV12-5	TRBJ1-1	CASGTGQGAFF
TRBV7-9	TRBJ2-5	CASTTAGANQETQYF
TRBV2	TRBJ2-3	CASSGQGTDTQYF
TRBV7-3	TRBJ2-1	CASSLELTSGSSYNEQFF
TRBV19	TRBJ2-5	CACSWGRGLSETQYF
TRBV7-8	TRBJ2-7	CASSLLQRTSWVLEQYF
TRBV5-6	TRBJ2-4	CASSLWLNLAKNIQYF
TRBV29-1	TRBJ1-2	CSVETGGRVGYTF
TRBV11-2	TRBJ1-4	CAIPRGALDGEKLFF